The rows below give T cell receptor beta chains drawn from one sample of a study of blood T cell repertoires in COVID-19. The method was immunoSEQ multiplex PCR; TCRdb's version includes in-frame clones alone and lacks a portion of them. The sample contains about 350,000 clones, approximately 89% of which appear only once. The sequencing input was peripheral blood. The receptors here all came from a woman aged 60-70 years with COVID-19, enrolled during active disease. Each CDR3 is given with its conserved first and last residue. A D gene is named only where the DNA matches it firmly. Only some rows state a clone size, as once, few, many or a class for expanded clones.

D gene: TRBD1; V gene: TRBV6-5; J gene: TRBJ1-4; clone size: -; CDR3 protein: CASARTGNEKLFF; CDR3 DNA: TGTGCCAGCGCAAGGACAGGAAATGAAAAACTGTTTTTT
D gene: TRBD2; V gene: TRBV5-4; J gene: TRBJ2-5; clone size: -; CDR3 protein: CASSLAGGPGETQYF; CDR3 DNA: TGTGCCAGCAGCTTAGCGGGGGGGCCAGGAGAGACCCAGTACTTC
D gene: -; V gene: TRBV12-3/TRBV12-4; J gene: TRBJ1-2; clone size: -; CDR3 protein: CASRGPNYGYTF; CDR3 DNA: TGTGCCAGCAGGGGGCCTAACTATGGCTACACCTTC
D gene: TRBD1; V gene: TRBV5-1; J gene: TRBJ2-3; clone size: -; CDR3 protein: CASSLLGTGGTTDTQYF; CDR3 DNA: TGCGCCAGCAGCTTGCTTGGGACAGGGGGAACCACAGATACGCAGTATTTT
D gene: -; V gene: TRBV27; J gene: TRBJ1-2; clone size: -; CDR3 protein: CASSVPGGVGYTF; CDR3 DNA: TGTGCCAGCAGTGTACCGGGGGGCGTCGGCTACACCTTC
D gene: -; V gene: TRBV27; J gene: TRBJ1-2; clone size: -; CDR3 protein: CASGFTGSHGYTF; CDR3 DNA: TGTGCCAGCGGGTTCACAGGTAGCCATGGCTACACCTTC
D gene: -; V gene: TRBV27; J gene: TRBJ2-4; clone size: -; CDR3 protein: CASSFRARAKNIQYF; CDR3 DNA: TGTGCCAGCAGTTTCAGGGCTAGGGCCAAAAACATTCAGTACTTC
D gene: -; V gene: TRBV9; J gene: TRBJ1-1; clone size: -; CDR3 protein: CASSVTMASYEEAFF; CDR3 DNA: TGTGCCAGCAGCGTGACTATGGCGTCGTATGAGGAAGCTTTCTTT
D gene: TRBD2; V gene: TRBV5-1; J gene: TRBJ2-1; clone size: -; CDR3 protein: CASSSGTSGHNEQFF; CDR3 DNA: TGCGCCAGCAGCTCGGGGACTAGCGGACACAATGAGCAGTTCTTC
D gene: -; V gene: TRBV5-1; J gene: TRBJ1-1; clone size: -; CDR3 protein: CASSLRDLAEAFF; CDR3 DNA: TGCGCCAGCAGCCTGAGGGACTTAGCTGAAGCTTTCTTT
D gene: -; V gene: TRBV7-9; J gene: TRBJ2-3; clone size: -; CDR3 protein: CATEGFGDTQYF; CDR3 DNA: TGTGCCACAGAGGGATTTGGGGATACGCAGTATTTT
D gene: -; V gene: TRBV7-2; J gene: TRBJ1-6; clone size: -; CDR3 protein: CASSLSRPNSPLHF; CDR3 DNA: TGTGCCAGCAGCTTATCTCGTCCCAATTCACCCCTCCACTTT
D gene: TRBD1; V gene: TRBV3-1/TRBV3-2; J gene: TRBJ2-1; clone size: -; CDR3 protein: CASSQWEGTGTSEEQFF; CDR3 DNA: TGTGCCAGCAGCCAGTGGGAAGGGACAGGGACCTCGGAAGAGCAGTTCTTC
D gene: TRBD2; V gene: TRBV9; J gene: TRBJ2-1; clone size: -; CDR3 protein: CASSAGLAVGEQFF; CDR3 DNA: TGTGCCAGCAGCGCCGGACTAGCGGTCGGTGAGCAGTTCTTC
D gene: -; V gene: TRBV11-2; J gene: TRBJ1-2; clone size: -; CDR3 protein: CASSLQRQVYGYTF; CDR3 DNA: TGTGCCAGCAGCTTACAACGACAGGTCTATGGCTACACCTTC
D gene: -; V gene: TRBV6-5; J gene: TRBJ1-1; clone size: -; CDR3 protein: CASSMVAGNTEAFF; CDR3 DNA: TGTGCCAGCAGTATGGTGGCAGGGAACACTGAAGCTTTCTTT
D gene: -; V gene: TRBV2; J gene: TRBJ1-5; clone size: -; CDR3 protein: CASSESSFNQPQHF; CDR3 DNA: TGTGCCAGCAGTGAGAGTAGTTTCAATCAGCCCCAGCATTTT
D gene: TRBD1; V gene: TRBV11-2; J gene: TRBJ1-5; clone size: -; CDR3 protein: CASRSTGAPHQPQHF; CDR3 DNA: TGTGCCAGCAGGAGCACAGGGGCGCCCCATCAGCCCCAGCATTTT
D gene: -; V gene: TRBV19; J gene: TRBJ1-2; clone size: once; CDR3 protein: CASSMAGGDYGYTF; CDR3 DNA: TGTGCCAGTAGTATGGCGGGAGGAGACTATGGCTACACCTTC
D gene: -; V gene: TRBV6-5; J gene: TRBJ1-1; clone size: -; CDR3 protein: CASSLHGENTEAFF; CDR3 DNA: TGTGCCAGCAGTCTTCACGGGGAGAACACTGAAGCTTTCTTT
D gene: -; V gene: TRBV5-6; J gene: TRBJ1-2; clone size: -; CDR3 protein: CASSLTAHGYTF; CDR3 DNA: TGTGCCAGCAGCTTAACAGCTCATGGCTACACCTTC
D gene: -; V gene: TRBV5-5; J gene: TRBJ1-5; clone size: medium-sized; CDR3 protein: CASSLAAVGSVSNQPQHF; CDR3 DNA: TGTGCCAGCAGCTTGGCGGCAGTGGGGAGTGTTAGCAATCAGCCCCAGCATTTT